Listed below are T cell receptor beta chains from one sample, sequenced in a study of cytomegalovirus exposure and HLA in healthy donors. Data came from immunoSEQ multiplex PCR; TCRdb stores just in-frame clones and leaves some out. The sample has 200,000 or so clones; about 80% are singletons. Sequencing was carried out using PBMCs. The receptors come from a woman between 18 and 29 years old in good health and CMV-seropositive. The CDR3 runs from the conserved cysteine through the conserved F or W. The D gene is left open where the match is weak. Rows may omit the clone size; those that give it use once, few, many or a size class.

>TRBD1|-|TRBV7-9|TRBJ1-2
CASSLDRGPNYGYTF
TGTGCCAGCAGCTTGGACAGGGGGCCTAACTATGGCTACACCTTC
>TRBD2|-|TRBV13|TRBJ2-1
CASSSGTSGGLDEQFF
TGTGCCAGCAGCTCTGGGACTAGCGGGGGGTTAGATGAGCAGTTCTTC
>-|few|TRBV2|TRBJ2-7
CASSDSLSYEQYF
TGTGCCAGCAGCGACAGCCTCTCCTACGAGCAGTACTTC
>-|-|TRBV18|TRBJ1-4
CASSGQTNEKLFF
TGTGCCAGCTCAGGTCAGACTAATGAAAAACTGTTTTTT
>-|once|TRBV2|TRBJ1-4
CARGSTGIVTNEKLFF
TGTGCCAGGGGATCTACGGGGATCGTAACTAATGAAAAACTGTTTTTT
>TRBD1|-|TRBV29-1|TRBJ2-7
CSVDLEGQGHF
TGCAGCGTTGATCTGGAGGGACAGGGACACTTC
>TRBD1|-|TRBV7-3|TRBJ1-6
CASSPGQGRNSPLHF
TGTGCCAGCAGCCCCGGACAGGGGCGGAATTCACCCCTCCACTTT
>TRBD2|-|TRBV5-4|TRBJ2-4
CASSSARAGGIAKNIQYF
TGTGCCAGCAGCTCCGCCCGCGCGGGGGGGATAGCCAAAAACATTCAGTACTTC
>TRBD1|-|TRBV11-3|TRBJ2-5
CASSLGYGVQGETQYF
TGTGCCAGCAGCTTAGGGTATGGGGTACAGGGGGAGACCCAGTACTTC
>-|-|TRBV19|TRBJ1-4
CASSERGGEKLFF
TGTGCCAGTAGTGAACGCGGGGGTGAAAAACTGTTTTTT
>TRBD1|-|TRBV19|TRBJ2-4
CASSLPPTWTGAKNIQYF
TGTGCCAGTAGCCTCCCTCCAACTTGGACAGGGGCTAAAAACATTCAGTACTTC
>-|-|TRBV7-3|TRBJ2-3
CASSLNGGRTDTQYF
TGTGCCAGCAGCTTGAACGGGGGACGCACAGATACGCAGTATTTT
>-|-|TRBV7-9|TRBJ1-6
CSSIPISASSYNSPLHF
TGTTCCAGCATTCCAATTTCTGCGAGCTCCTATAATTCACCCCTCCACTTT
>-|-|TRBV9|TRBJ2-2
CASSAQVVNTGELFF
TGTGCCAGCAGCGCGCAGGTAGTGAACACCGGGGAGCTGTTTTTT
>-|-|TRBV28|TRBJ1-1
CASKNIVAEAFF
TGTGCCAGCAAAAACATCGTGGCTGAAGCTTTCTTT
>-|-|TRBV30|TRBJ2-3
CAWSASLGKVTQYF
TGTGCCTGGAGTGCTAGCCTAGGGAAAGTTACGCAGTATTTT
>-|-|TRBV11-2|TRBJ1-2
CASSLFIGGYGYTF
TGTGCCAGCAGCTTATTCATCGGAGGCTATGGCTACACCTTC
>-|-|TRBV19|TRBJ1-3
CASRVGPGGNTIYF
TGTGCCAGTAGAGTGGGGCCCGGAGGAAACACCATATATTTT
>-|-|TRBV6-1|TRBJ1-5
CASSWTTGRDQPQHF
TGTGCCAGCAGTTGGACCACGGGAAGGGATCAGCCCCAGCATTTT
>TRBD1|-|TRBV11-2|TRBJ1-1
CASSSTPTGPEAEAFF
TGTGCCAGCAGCTCGACTCCGACAGGGCCGGAGGCTGAAGCTTTCTTT
>-|-|TRBV11-2|TRBJ2-3
CASSLGGVTDTQYF
TGTGCCAGCAGCCTAGGGGGGGTGACAGATACGCAGTATTTT
>-|-|TRBV11-2|TRBJ1-6
CASSLRGSYNSPLHF
TGTGCCAGCAGCTTAAGGGGGTCCTATAATTCACCCCTCCACTTT
>TRBD1|-|TRBV7-2|TRBJ1-1
CASSAQGARTEAFF
TGTGCCAGCAGCGCACAGGGGGCGCGCACTGAAGCTTTCTTT
>TRBD1|-|TRBV6-5|TRBJ2-7
CASSLWEIGGREQYF
TGTGCCAGCAGTTTATGGGAAATAGGGGGCCGCGAGCAGTACTTC
>TRBD2|few|TRBV7-8|TRBJ2-1
CASSPLRGGVNEQFF
TGTGCCAGCAGCCCCCTTCGTGGGGGGGTTAATGAGCAGTTCTTC
>-|-|TRBV18|TRBJ2-3
CASSPPARGIGTDTQYF
TGTGCCAGCTCACCACCGGCTAGGGGTATCGGTACAGATACGCAGTATTTT
>TRBD1|-|TRBV7-2|TRBJ1-1
CASSSRDRNTEAFF
TGTGCCAGCAGCTCCCGGGACAGGAACACTGAAGCTTTCTTT
>TRBD2|-|TRBV5-1|TRBJ2-3
CASSPVTSGLSDTQYF
TGCGCCAGCAGCCCCGTGACTAGCGGGTTGTCAGATACGCAGTATTTT
>-|-|TRBV5-6|TRBJ1-5
CASSFDGGQPQHF
TGTGCCAGCAGCTTCGACGGGGGTCAGCCCCAGCATTTT
>-|-|TRBV19|TRBJ1-3
CASSYGTTGNTIYF
TGTGCCAGTAGTTACGGGACAACTGGAAACACCATATATTTT
>TRBD2|once|TRBV2|TRBJ2-2
CASSEELAGPNTGELFF
TGTGCCAGCAGTGAAGAACTAGCGGGGCCTAACACCGGGGAGCTGTTTTTT
>-|-|TRBV2|TRBJ1-2
CASRLRLAGGYGYTF
TGTGCCAGCAGGCTCCGGCTTGCGGGGGGGTATGGCTACACCTTC
>-|few|TRBV5-6|TRBJ1-2
CASSLRGFYGYTF
TGTGCCAGCAGCTTAAGGGGGTTCTATGGCTACACCTTC
>TRBD1|-|TRBV6-5|TRBJ2-4
CASSNPTGAKNIQYF
TGTGCCAGCAGTAACCCGACAGGGGCCAAAAACATTCAGTACTTC
>TRBD2|-|TRBV6-4|TRBJ2-1
CASSPTSGGYNEQFF
TGTGCCAGCTCTCCTACTAGCGGGGGGTACAATGAGCAGTTCTTC
>TRBD1|-|TRBV28|TRBJ1-2
CASSEAWSGQGIYTF
TGTGCCAGCAGCGAGGCTTGGTCGGGACAGGGGATCTACACCTTC
>TRBD2|few|TRBV4-3|TRBJ2-3
CASSPSWGGADTQYF
TGCGCCAGCAGCCCATCCTGGGGGGGGGCAGATACGCAGTATTTT
>TRBD2|-|TRBV9|TRBJ2-5
CASSVVVEAGGLHQETQYF
TGTGCCAGCAGCGTAGTAGTGGAGGCGGGGGGGCTACACCAAGAGACCCAGTACTTC
>TRBD2|-|TRBV7-3|TRBJ2-7
CASSLYRGGSIHYEQYF
TGTGCCAGCAGCTTGTATCGGGGGGGCTCTATTCACTACGAGCAGTACTTC
>-|-|TRBV7-3|TRBJ1-1
CASSDTGNTEAFF
TGTGCCAGCAGCGATACAGGTAACACTGAAGCTTTCTTT
>TRBD1|-|TRBV15|TRBJ2-5
CATSRGGRGRGTQYF
TGTGCCACCAGCAGAGGCGGCAGGGGGCGAGGGACCCAGTACTTC
>-|-|TRBV13|TRBJ1-4
CATGAGSDEKLFF
TGTGCCACCGGAGCGGGAAGCGATGAAAAACTGTTTTTT
>TRBD1|-|TRBV2|TRBJ2-3
CASSIRTGGLTDTQYF
TGTGCCAGCAGTATACGGACAGGGGGCTTGACAGATACGCAGTATTTT
>-|once|TRBV4-3|TRBJ2-2
CASSQDTHPNTGELFF
TGCGCCAGCAGCCAAGATACTCATCCGAACACCGGGGAGCTGTTTTTT
>-|-|TRBV6-5|TRBJ2-4
CASSYEGSPKNSQYF
TGTGCCAGCAGTTACGAGGGCAGTCCCAAAAACAGTCAGTACTTC
>TRBD2|few|TRBV6-4|TRBJ2-3
CASSVAPSGVDTQYF
TGTGCCAGCAGTGTCGCACCTAGCGGGGTAGATACGCAGTATTTT
>-|-|TRBV30|TRBJ1-2
CAGTLQANYGYTF
TGTGCCGGTACTTTACAGGCGAACTATGGCTACACCTTC
>-|few|TRBV25-1|TRBJ1-1
CASSQNTGGAEAFF
TGTGCCAGCAGCCAAAATACAGGCGGAGCTGAAGCTTTCTTT
>-|-|TRBV28|TRBJ2-7
CASSPQTGSYEQYF
TGTGCCAGCAGTCCCCAAACAGGGTCTTACGAGCAGTACTTC